This TCR beta chain was identified during a study of blood T cells in healthy people across ages. The second PCR ran about 6 to 11 cycles with a sample-barcoded 5' primer and J-beta primers. Each cDNA molecule received a tag from a template-switch adaptor that had 12 random nucleotides. MiXCR was run by TCRdb on the 5' RACE reads, yielding one entry per CDR3 protein. Of about 1.1 million distinct CDR3 sequences listed, about two fifths are singletons. Concerning this clonotype itself: The junction and the germline gene differ at one end; a read error may be behind it.

The CDR3 sequence is 13 residues long. Germline CDR1 SGHAT, CDR2 FQDESV (reference sequence). The chain carries TRBV11-1 and TRBJ2-3; D is unresolved. This sequence was found in a man between 18 and 35 years old in good health. The sequenced sample consisted of blood. In nucleotides, the CDR3 is TGTGCCAACAGCTTGGTAGCACCAGATACGCAGTATTTT. Its translation is CANSLVAPDTQYF.